These 5 T cell receptor beta chains were sequenced from one sample in a study of post-analysis software for immune sequencing data. Study conclusions and caveats: When patients were compared with controls, 4 or 5 TRBV segments were more frequent, TRBV5-6, TRBV5-1 and TRBV20-1 among them.

cDNA libraries for TCR beta contained unique molecular identifiers. TCRdb analysed the PCR reads with MiXCR anew, one entry per CDR3 protein. Here the sample spans hundreds of thousands of distinct CDR3 sequences, approximately 60% being singletons. Their cognate antigens are unknown. Sequencing was done on a sample of blood. All receptors derive from a girl aged 2 to 10 with multiple sclerosis.

The chain has TRBV5-1 and TRBJ1-2; 7 bases line up with TRBD1. The germline gives CDR1 SGHRS, CDR2 YFSETQ. This CDR3 has 16 residues. V was clipped by 0 bases and J by 4 bases; unmatched bases: 9. In DNA, the CDR3 is TGCGCCAGCAGCTTGGTAGCCCGACAGGGAGGCTATGGCTACACCTTC. Protein product: CASSLVARQGGYGYTF.

This clonotype has just a few counts. The V and J genes are TRBV29-1 and TRBJ1-2; D is unresolved. V was pared by 8 bases and J by 8 bases, with 18 bases between. The CDR3 extends over 12 amino acids. Germline V gene data show CDR1 as SQVTM and CDR2 as ANQGSEA. The CDR3 spells CSTFTGVEGYTF. DNA of the CDR3: TGCAGCACATTCACGGGAGTAGAAGGCTACACCTTC.

The chain is built from TRBV29-1 and TRBJ2-3; D not certain. V gave up 3 bases and J gave up 2 bases, with 6 bases separating them. Germline loops: CDR1 SQVTM, CDR2 ANQGSEA. The CDR3 spans 12 residues. This CDR3 is CSVEVNTDTQYF. In nucleotides, the CDR3 is TGCAGCGTTGAGGTCAACACAGATACGCAGTATTTT.

The chain links TRBV6-6 to TRBJ2-1, with 10 bases that match TRBD2. The V gene end was trimmed by 1 base and the J gene end by 9 bases; junction bases not matched to a gene: 9. Per germline, CDR1 MNHNY and CDR2 SVGAGI (reference sequence). The CDR3 covers 16 residues. CDR3 sequence: CASSYLRAGGSGEQFF. The CDR3 region has the DNA TGTGCCAGCAGTTACTTGCGAGCGGGAGGGTCAGGTGAGCAGTTCTTC.

V gene TRBV4-1 combines with J gene TRBJ2-4, with D unclear. The germline gives CDR1 MGHRA, CDR2 YSYEKL. V lost 1 base and J 0 bases, leaving 10 bases between the germline ends. The CDR3 length is 16 residues. The CDR3 sequence: CASSQGLSIAKNIQYF. CDR3 nucleotides: TGCGCCAGCAGCCAAGGTCTCAGCATAGCCAAAAACATTCAGTACTTC.